What follows is one T cell receptor (beta chain) and its context. The PCR was carried out with 60 Vbeta primers and 13 Jbeta primers. Data came from immunoSEQ multiplex PCR; TCRdb stores just in-frame clones and leaves some out. The table has 190,000 or so clones, around 83% seen once. This entry belongs to a study of cytomegalovirus exposure and HLA in healthy donors. CDR1 is ENHRY and CDR2 is SYGVKD in the germline V gene. Trimming took 7 bases from V and 4 from J; bases not matched to a gene: 5. CDR3 size: 14 residues. Sequenced: PBMCs. This chain links TRBV10-3 with TRBJ2-2; 8 bases align to TRBD1. The source is a woman aged 45-65 years in good health and CMV-seropositive. The CDR3 coding sequence is TGTGCCATCAAGACAGGGGCGAGCACCGGGGAGCTGTTTTTT. Translating it yields CAIKTGASTGELFF.